This T cell receptor beta chain originates from a study of T cells in Graves' hyperthyroidism and ophthalmopathy. In germline, CDR1 is SGHNT, CDR2 YENEEA. Trimming took 5 bases from V and 0 from J, leaving 11 bases between them. The CDR3 extends over 14 amino acids. Points on this clonotype: The antigen is not known.

Study findings and constraints: Ophthalmopathy onset followed model prediction by a median around 6.6 months.

RNA transcripts gave rise to amplified TCR beta CDR3 regions. During a first-round RT-PCR of the TCR CDR3, the HTBI primer set was used. TCRdb analysed the multiplex PCR reads with MiXCR anew, one entry per CDR3 protein. The repertoire has 300,000 to 450,000 distinct CDR3 sequences, more than 20% of them found once; the top ten carry 73%. This chain connects TRBV11-3 to TRBJ2-7, with a tentative D call TRBD2 (7 bases). Sequencing used blood. This TCR derives from a man aged 50 to 59 with Graves' hyperthyroidism. The CDR3 sequence is CASSHRGASYEQYF. The CDR3 bases are TGTGCCAGCAGCCACCGGGGGGCCTCCTACGAGCAGTACTTC.